This TCR beta chain was sequenced for a study of long-term antiretroviral therapy in people with HIV. The CDR3 is 14 amino acids. The germline V and J ends were trimmed by 0 bases and 5 bases, with 7 bases remaining between them. The germline gives CDR1 ENHRY, CDR2 SYGVKD. An immunoSEQ assay, version v3.0, was performed at survey level. TCRdb's copy holds only in-frame clones and misses some; the assay was immunoSEQ multiplex PCR. Here the sample spans tens of thousands of clones, about 80% being singletons. The sequence was obtained from a man in his forties with HIV. The starting material was unsorted PBMCs, obtained 0.3 years after starting antiretroviral therapy. The V gene is TRBV10-3, the J gene TRBJ2-2, with D unresolved. The CDR3 loop reads CAISESWVTGELFF. The CDR3, as DNA: TGTGCCATCAGTGAGTCCTGGGTAACCGGGGAGCTGTTTTTT.